A single sample gave rise to the 30 T cell receptor beta chains below, sequenced in a study of OX40 agonist ivuxolimab in advanced cancers. TCRdb keeps only in-frame clones here, not all; method: immunoSEQ multiplex PCR. The sample has 75,000 to 100,000 clones; about nine tenths are singletons. This specimen was CD4+ or CD8+ T cells sorted from blood, taken in a trial of the OX40 agonist ivuxolimab. The receptors originated from an adult with an advanced solid tumor such as melanoma, head and neck, liver or kidney cancer.

This rearrangement joins TRBV27 to TRBJ2-6; D gene unclear. CDR3 length: 20 residues. Germline V gene sequence: CDR1 MNHEY, CDR2 SMNVEV (reference sequence). Trimming left V 4 bases short and J 0 bases short, with 22 bases between. The CDR3 spells CASSYGMQSWASSGANVLTF. The CDR3 DNA follows: TGTGCCAGCAGTTATGGCATGCAGTCTTGGGCGAGCTCTGGGGCCAACGTCCTGACTTTC.

This clone is a singleton in its sample. The rearrangement uses TRBV2 and TRBJ1-2; 7 bases are a match to TRBD1. This CDR3 spans 12 amino acids. After removal of 7 bases from V and 4 bases from J, the junction contained 3 bases not matched to a gene. Looked up from germline, CDR1 is SNHLY and CDR2 is FYNNEI. The CDR3 bases are TGTGCCAGCACCCAGGGGGTCTATGGCTACACCTTC. The encoded protein is CASTQGVYGYTF.

The V call is TRBV5-1, the J call TRBJ2-6; D gene uncertain. The CDR3 contains 15 residues. Per germline, CDR1 SGHRS and CDR2 YFSETQ. V lost 1 base and J 1 base, leaving 6 bases between the germline ends. The CDR3 is CASSLRVSGANVLTF. The CDR3 DNA follows: TGCGCCAGCAGCTTGAGGGTTTCTGGGGCCAACGTCCTGACTTTC.

V and J are TRBV28 and TRBJ2-1, with TRBD1 matching over 8 bases. The CDR3 is made up of 14 amino acids. J was trimmed by 2 bases and V by 5 bases; bases with no gene match: 2. Germline CDR1 and CDR2: MDHEN and SYDVKM. The CDR3 loop is CASSRTGTYNEQFF. Here the CDR3 DNA reads TGTGCCAGCAGTCGGACAGGGACCTACAATGAGCAGTTCTTC.

This chain links TRBV4-3 with TRBJ2-2; D call uncertain. The CDR3 runs 16 residues. V was cut by 0 bases and J by 0 bases, with 8 bases left in between. Germline CDR1 reads LGHNA; CDR2 reads YSLEER. The CDR3 loop reads CASSQEWTTNTGELFF. The CDR3 nucleotides are TGCGCCAGCAGCCAAGAGTGGACCACGAACACCGGGGAGCTGTTTTTT.

This clone showed up just once. The chain is built from TRBV30 and TRBJ2-3, with D unresolved. Looked up from germline, CDR1 is GTSNPN and CDR2 is SVGIG (reference sequence). Deletions cut 3 bases from V and 2 bases from J, with 9 bases between. The CDR3 spans 13 residues. The CDR3 spells CAWRLGSTDTQYF. Written as DNA, the CDR3 is TGTGCCTGGAGACTCGGATCCACAGATACGCAGTATTTT.

The chain links TRBV21-1 to TRBJ1-1. TRBV21-1 is marked as a pseudogene. The CDR3 consists of 15 residues. The CDR3 loop reads CASSKGPGRYTEAFF. The CDR3 coding sequence is TGTGCCAGCAGCAAGGGCCCGGGGCGATACACTGAAGCTTTCTTT.

The CDR3 sequence: CASSVSRGAARGGELFF. The CDR3 bases are TGTGCCAGCAGTGTGAGCAGGGGCGCAGCTAGAGGCGGGGAGCTGTTTTTT. The V gene is TRBV2, the J gene TRBJ2-2, with D maybe TRBD1 (6 bases). Trimming removed 4 bases at V and 7 bases at J, with 22 bases between. The CDR3 length is 17 residues. The V gene's germline CDR1 is SNHLY and CDR2 FYNNEI.

The V and J genes are TRBV6-6 and TRBJ1-4; 8 nucleotides agree with TRBD1. The germline V gene encodes CDR1 MNHNY and CDR2 SVGAGI (reference sequence). The ends lost 4 bases at V and 8 bases at J; junction bases unmatched: 9. The CDR3 sequence is 15 residues long. CDR3 amino acids: CASSFQGALGEKLFF. The CDR3 DNA follows: TGTGCCAGCAGTTTCCAGGGGGCTTTGGGCGAAAAACTGTTTTTT.

The gene calls are TRBV4-2 and TRBJ1-2, with TRBD1 matching 7 bases. Per germline, CDR1 LGHNA and CDR2 YNFKEQ. CDR3 length equals 16 residues. Germline trimming cut 0 bases from V and 0 bases from J; bases unmatched to any gene: 4. This chain's CDR3 is CASSQEVTGSNYGYTF. CDR3 DNA sequence: TGTGCCAGCAGCCAAGAGGTGACAGGGTCTAACTATGGCTACACCTTC.

The sample holds one count of this clone. V and J are TRBV18 and TRBJ1-2; 9 positions match TRBD1. The CDR3 covers 13 residues. The V gene end was trimmed by 4 bases and the J gene end by 8 bases; junction bases not matched to a gene: 5. Germline lookup yields CDR1 KGHSH and CDR2 LQKENI. CDR3 residues: CASSRGQGQGYTF. In nucleotides, the CDR3 is TGTGCCAGCTCACGAGGACAGGGGCAGGGCTACACCTTC.

This sequence joins TRBV11-2 and TRBJ1-1; D unclear. The CDR3 extends over 11 amino acids. Between the trimmed V and J ends, which lost 2 bases and 6 bases, there was a span of 4 bases. Germline V CDR1 and CDR2: SGHAT, FQNNGV. CDR3 sequence (DNA): TGTGCCAGCAGCTTAAGATCTGAAGCTTTCTTT. Protein: CASSLRSEAFF.

V gene TRBV5-1 combines with J gene TRBJ2-2; 10 positions agree with TRBD2. This CDR3 has 18 residues. The junction had 5 bases not matched to a gene; V was cut back by 0 bases and J by 0 bases. In germline, CDR1 is SGHRS, CDR2 YFSETQ. The CDR3 sequence: CASSLGGTSATNTGELFF. CDR3 DNA: TGCGCCAGCAGCTTGGGCGGGACTAGCGCTACGAACACCGGGGAGCTGTTTTTT.

The rearrangement uses TRBV7-6 and TRBJ2-3; tentative D call: TRBD2 (5 bases). This CDR3 is 12 amino acids long. The germline gives CDR1 SGHVS, CDR2 FNYEAQ. Trimming removed 5 bases at V and 14 bases at J, with 17 bases between. The CDR3 protein is CASSPPLGGPYF. In DNA form, the CDR3 reads TGTGCCAGCAGCCCCCCCCTAGGAGGACCGTATTTT.

The genes are TRBV5-1 and TRBJ1-6, with a weak D call TRBD1 (6 bases). There are 18 residues in the CDR3. CDR1 and CDR2 from the germline V gene are SGHRS and YFSETQ. The ends were cut back, 0 bases at V and 7 bases at J, with 20 bases in the middle. The CDR3 spells CASSLDRDYGVRNSPLHF. The CDR3 DNA sequence: TGCGCCAGCAGCTTGGACAGGGATTATGGGGTCCGGAATTCACCCCTCCACTTT.

The rearrangement joins TRBV2 to TRBJ2-5, with D uncertain. Trimming shortened V by 4 bases and J by 5 bases, and 11 bases separated the two germline ends. The CDR3 runs to 13 residues. Germline CDR1 reads SNHLY; CDR2 reads FYNNEI. The CDR3 sequence is CASSGLSRETQYF. The CDR3, as DNA: TGTGCCAGCAGTGGACTGTCGCGGGAGACCCAGTACTTC.

CDR3 sequence: CASGKGTLGEKLFF. CDR3 bases: TGTGCCAGCGGGAAGGGGACATTAGGTGAAAAACTGTTTTTT. The V call is TRBV2, the J call TRBJ1-4; D may be TRBD1 (6 bases). V shed 8 bases and J shed 7 bases, with 17 bases lying between them. The CDR3 consists of 14 residues. Germline V CDR1 and CDR2: SNHLY, FYNNEI.

The CDR3 nucleotides read TGTGCCAGTAGTATAGGCCAACAGGGGGACGAGCAGTACTTC. It encodes CASSIGQQGDEQYF. This chain uses TRBV19 with TRBJ2-7, with 8 bases identical to TRBD1. Germline V CDR1 and CDR2: LNHDA, SQIVND (reference sequence). With V trimmed by 1 base and J by 5 bases, 4 bases remained unmatched. The CDR3 totals 14 residues.

The chain couples TRBV6-4 to TRBJ2-1, with a tentative D call TRBD2 (6 bases). CDR3 length equals 14 residues. CDR1 and CDR2 (germline): MRHNA, SNTAGT. The V end was cut by 6 bases, the J end by 4 bases, with 13 bases between. The chain's CDR3 is CASSVDGTYNEQFF. The CDR3 nucleotides read TGTGCCAGCAGCGTAGACGGGACTTACAATGAGCAGTTCTTC.

This clone was recorded only once. The chain joins TRBV19 to TRBJ2-3; 7 nucleotides agree with TRBD1. This CDR3 has 16 amino acids. CDR1 LNHDA and CDR2 SQIVND come from the germline V gene (reference sequence). V shed 3 bases and J 2 bases; nucleotides not matched to a gene: 8. The CDR3 DNA follows: TGTGCCAGTAGTATTCCGGGACAGTCTTCCACAGATACGCAGTATTTT. Translated, it gives CASSIPGQSSTDTQYF.

This chain uses TRBV19 with TRBJ1-4, with D perhaps TRBD1 (5 bases). Trimming took 2 bases from V and 12 from J, leaving 19 bases between them. In germline, CDR1 is LNHDA, CDR2 SQIVND (reference sequence). The CDR3 runs to 15 residues. CDR3 nucleotides: TGTGCCAGTAGTATACCCAGGGTCCGGCCTGGGGAACTGTTTTTT. This codes for CASSIPRVRPGELFF.

The rearrangement uses TRBV28 and TRBJ2-5, with D possibly being TRBD1 (5 bases). The CDR3 sequence is 15 residues long. The germline V gene encodes CDR1 MDHEN and CDR2 SYDVKM. Trimming left V 5 bases short and J 3 bases short, with 16 bases between. CDR3 protein: CASSQTSLGEETQYF. The CDR3 nucleotides are TGTGCCAGCAGTCAAACCAGTTTAGGGGAAGAGACCCAGTACTTC. The full variable domain, its missing parts supplied by reference TRBV28 and TRBJ2-5, is DVKVTQSSRYLVKRTGEKVFLECVQDMDHENMFWYRQDPGLGLRLIYFSYDVKMKEKGDIPEGYSVSREKKERFSLILESASTNQTSMYLCASSQTSLGEETQYFGPGTRLLVL.

V usage is TRBV2 and J usage is TRBJ1-1; possibly TRBD1 for D (5 bases). V dropped 6 bases and J dropped 3 bases, with 14 bases sitting between them. The CDR3 runs to 14 residues. The germline V gene has CDR1 SNHLY and CDR2 FYNNEI. CDR3 coding DNA: TGTGCCAGCAGCGGGGGGGGAGGATACACTGAAGCTTTCTTT. It translates to CASSGGGGYTEAFF.

The gene calls are TRBV6-6 and TRBJ2-5; D remains unclear. The CDR3 spans 13 residues. Trimming pared 6 bases from V and 1 base from J, leaving 9 bases between. Germline V gives CDR1 MNHNY, CDR2 SVGAGI (reference sequence). In DNA form, the CDR3 reads TGTGCCAGCAGGCACCCGGTCCAAGAGACCCAGTACTTC. It codes for CASRHPVQETQYF.

This sequence joins TRBV7-3 and TRBJ2-3; 16 bases are a match to TRBD2. J was trimmed by 4 bases and V by 2 bases; bases with no gene match: 12. Germline CDR1 reads SGHTA; CDR2 reads FQGTGA. The CDR3 extends over 20 amino acids. The CDR3 loop reads CASSLYFAGTSGGASDTQYF. CDR3 in DNA: TGTGCCAGCAGCTTATACTTCGCCGGGACTAGCGGGGGGGCCTCAGATACGCAGTATTTT.

The gene calls are TRBV27 and TRBJ2-1; TRBD1 agrees at 7 bases. The CDR3 extends over 17 amino acids. The junction had 10 bases not matched to a gene; V was cut back by 5 bases and J by 0 bases. Per the germline V gene, CDR1 is MNHEY and CDR2 is SMNVEV (reference sequence). CDR3 nucleotides: TGTGCCAGCAGTCGACCCGGACAGGCTTACTCCTACAATGAGCAGTTCTTC. Its protein is CASSRPGQAYSYNEQFF.

The chain joins TRBV5-1 to TRBJ2-7; D may be TRBD1 (5 bases). V gave up 1 base and J gave up 2 bases, with 10 bases separating them. Germline assignment: CDR1 SGHRS and CDR2 YFSETQ. The CDR3 is 14 residues long. The CDR3 DNA reads TGCGCCAGCAGCTTGATTCAGGGCCCCTACGAGCAGTACTTC. Amino acids: CASSLIQGPYEQYF. The variable domain in full, with the rest retrieved from reference TRBV5-1 and TRBJ2-7, is KAGVTQTPRYLIKTRGQQVTLSCSPISGHRSVSWYQQTPGQGLQFLFEYFSETQRNKGNFPGRFSGRQFSNSRSEMNVSTLELGDSALYLCASSLIQGPYEQYFGPGTRLTVT.

This sequence joins TRBV5-1 and TRBJ2-7; 7 bases align to TRBD1. Germline CDR1 and CDR2: SGHRS and YFSETQ. CDR3 length: 13 residues. Losses at the gene ends were 9 bases for V and 7 bases for J; bases not matched to a gene: 13. The CDR3 DNA reads as TGCGCCACCTCCCCCGAGGGGGCCGGGGAGCAGTACTTC. Translation: CATSPEGAGEQYF.

The chain couples TRBV5-4 to TRBJ2-7; TRBD1 matches 8 bases. The CDR3 sequence is 14 residues long. The V gene's germline CDR1 is SGHNT and CDR2 YYREEE (reference sequence). The V segment lost 4 bases and the J segment 3 bases; nucleotides outside the gene matches: 6. For the CDR3, the DNA is TGTGCCAGCAGCGGGGGACAGGTTAGCTACGAGCAGTACTTC. It encodes CASSGGQVSYEQYF.

The chain links TRBV11-1 to TRBJ2-7, with 13 bases aligning to TRBD2. V was pared by 4 bases and J by 3 bases, with 0 bases of the junction left unmatched. The CDR3 spans 14 residues. Germline V gene data show CDR1 as SGHAT and CDR2 as FQDESV (reference sequence). The CDR3 protein is CASSWTSGGYEQYF. The DNA of the CDR3 is TGTGCCAGCAGCTGGACTAGCGGGGGCTACGAGCAGTACTTC. The full variable domain, with the rest looked up from reference TRBV11-1 and TRBJ2-7, is EAEVAQSPRYKITEKSQAVAFWCDPISGHATLYWYRQILGQGPELLVQFQDESVVDDSQLPKDRFSAERLKGVDSTLKIQPAELGDSAMYLCASSWTSGGYEQYFGPGTRLTVT.